The 2 T cell receptor beta chains in this list originate from one sample, sequenced in a study of shared clonotypes between healthy human individuals. This table comes from immunoSEQ multiplex PCR, and its TCRdb copy is limited to in-frame clones, with some not included. The sample consists of approximately 2.3 million clones, approximately 93% of them appearing once. The sequencing input was naive CD4+ T cells from PBMCs. Described subset: CD45RA+ positively selected. The receptor set was obtained from a man aged 18 to 29 in good health. Some clones in this sample may be carry-over from other donors' samples.

The genes are TRBV2 and TRBJ1-2; the D gene is possibly TRBD1 (6 bases). V was cut by 6 bases and J by 6 bases, with 11 bases left in between. The CDR3 contains 12 residues. CDR1 is SNHLY and CDR2 is FYNNEI in the germline V gene. CDR3: CASRSDSNGYTF. CDR3 in DNA: TGTGCCAGCAGATCGGACAGTAATGGCTACACCTTC.

The chain couples TRBV11-3 to TRBJ2-1; 9 bases align to TRBD2. Trimming removed 1 base from V and 8 bases from J; junction bases left unmatched: 3. The CDR3 extends over 14 amino acids. Germline CDR1 SGHNT, CDR2 YENEEA. The CDR3, as DNA: TGTGCCAGCAGCTTAGGGGGACTAGCCTATGAGCAGTTCTTC. This codes for CASSLGGLAYEQFF.